A selection of T cell receptor beta chains follows, all from one sample in a study of CD8 T cells in ankylosing spondylitis. TCRdb re-called the 5' RACE reads with MiXCR, one entry per CDR3 protein. Of about 460,000 distinct CDR3 sequences listed, about 5.7% are singletons. Sequenced material: blood, either unsorted or a sorted T cell fraction (not recorded which). The receptors come from a male donor with ankylosing spondylitis. CDR3s include the opening cysteine and the closing phenylalanine or tryptophan. The order of the fields is CDR3 protein, clone size, J gene, V gene. Size is stated for part of the rows, as once, few or many counts, or as a class when the clone is expanded.

CASSKPQGSPTDTQYF | many | TRBJ2-3 | TRBV5-1
CASSSLTPGRGNTIYF | many | TRBJ1-3 | TRBV28
CASSPGTGKEGADTQYF | many | TRBJ2-3 | TRBV28
CASSLSSGGYEQYF | many | TRBJ2-7 | TRBV5-1
CSVEEEETGRLETQYF | NA | TRBJ2-5 | TRBV29-1
CASSSGTRGGETQYF | many | TRBJ2-5 | TRBV7-8
CASSLLKGTGDTEAFF | many | TRBJ1-1 | TRBV27
CASSREFGSGYTF | many | TRBJ1-2 | TRBV6-2/TRBV6-3
CATSDRLSGIRGNEQFF | many | TRBJ2-1 | TRBV24-1
CASRFTSTETQYF | many | TRBJ2-5 | TRBV6-5
CASSASGEQFF | many | TRBJ2-1 | TRBV7-9
CASRRASSNSPLHF | few | TRBJ1-6 | TRBV6-1